Below, one TCR beta chain is given with its context. This entry belongs to a study of blood T cell repertoires in COVID-19. Turning to the study itself: The United States, Italy and Spain were the sources of the acute and convalescent COVID-19 samples. The cDNA or gDNA used as material had been derived from T cells, B-cell-depleted T cells, or PBMCs.

The ends were cut back, 6 bases at V and 1 base at J, with 9 bases in the middle. Germline assignment: CDR1 MNHEY and CDR2 SVGAGI. This CDR3 has 13 residues. Under the authors' procedure: Nucleated cell number was recorded as an estimate derived from reference gene primer amplification. Sequenced by immunoSEQ multiplex PCR; TCRdb stores in-frame clones only, minus some. D and trimming were read from the DNA, whereas the V and J calls and clone size are those reported in that table. The sample gives around 78,000 clones, roughly 90% of which show up once; about 25% is in the top ten. This clonotype was sampled from a man in his fifties with active or convalescent COVID-19. The specimen was peripheral blood. The genes are TRBV6-5 and TRBJ1-1, with D perhaps matching TRBD1 (5 bases). CDR3 loop: CASRNTGNTEAFF. The CDR3 DNA sequence: TGTGCCAGCAGGAATACAGGGAACACTGAAGCTTTCTTT.